This is a list of T cell receptor beta chains from one sample in a study of blood T cell repertoires in COVID-19. The method was immunoSEQ multiplex PCR; TCRdb's version includes in-frame clones alone and lacks a portion of them. The repertoire holds around 26,000 clones, with roughly nine tenths as singletons. The sequenced material came from peripheral blood. All receptors come from a human donor in a cohort sampled during active COVID-19. Each CDR3 is given with its conserved first and last residue. The D gene is left open where the match is weak. Size values are once, few and many counts, or a class for expanded clones, and some rows have none.

j_gene	abundance	d_gene	v_gene	CDR3nt	CDR3aa
TRBJ1-2	-	-	TRBV3-1/TRBV3-2	TGTGCCAGCAGCCCCGCTTCGGGTTGGGACTATGGCTACACCTTC	CASSPASGWDYGYTF
TRBJ2-7	-	-	TRBV6-5	TGTGCCAGCAGTCGGACGGGAATCTACGAGCAGTACTTC	CASSRTGIYEQYF
TRBJ1-1	-	-	TRBV7-2	TGTGCCAGCAGCTTTATGGCCAACACTGAAGCTTTCTTT	CASSFMANTEAFF
TRBJ2-7	-	TRBD2	TRBV3-1/TRBV3-2	TGTGCCAGCAGCCAAGACAGCGGGGGTGCCTACGAGCAGTACTTC	CASSQDSGGAYEQYF
TRBJ2-7	few	TRBD2	TRBV2	TGTGCCATCCCGACTAGCGCCCCTACCTACGAGCAGTACTTC	CAIPTSAPTYEQYF
TRBJ1-5	few	TRBD1	TRBV19	TGTGCCAGTAGTAAGGACAGGGGCAATCAGCCCCAGCATTTT	CASSKDRGNQPQHF
TRBJ2-1	once	TRBD2	TRBV24-1	TGTGCCACCAGTGATCCGGGGACTAGCGGCGATGAGCAGTTCTTC	CATSDPGTSGDEQFF
TRBJ2-5	-	TRBD1	TRBV7-2	TGTGCCAGCAGCGAAAAAGGACAGGGCAGGTGGCAAGAGACCCAGTACTTC	CASSEKGQGRWQETQYF
TRBJ2-6	-	-	TRBV5-1	TGCGCCAGCATGGTTACAGGGAACGGGGCCAACGTCCTGACTTTC	CASMVTGNGANVLTF
TRBJ1-5	few	-	TRBV19	TGTGCCAGTATCACCAGAGAGGGTCAGCCCCAGCATTTT	CASITREGQPQHF
TRBJ1-3	-	-	TRBV19	TGTGCCAGTAGTATTCGGAGCTCTGGAAACACCATATATTTT	CASSIRSSGNTIYF
TRBJ2-5	-	TRBD2	TRBV5-5	TGTGCCAGCAGCACCCTGACTACGACTAGCGGAAAAGAGACCCAGTACTTC	CASSTLTTTSGKETQYF
TRBJ2-3	once	-	TRBV5-4	TGTGCCAGCAGCTTGATAGGGGATGCAGATACGCAGTATTTT	CASSLIGDADTQYF
TRBJ1-2	-	-	TRBV2	TGTGCCAGCAGTGCTCAGAACTATGGCTACACCTTC	CASSAQNYGYTF
TRBJ2-5	-	-	TRBV11-2	TGTGCCAGCAGCCCTCGGGGGGCCATACAAGAGACCCAGTACTTC	CASSPRGAIQETQYF
TRBJ2-7	-	TRBD1	TRBV7-2	TGTGCCAGCAGCTTAGGCCGGGACAGTCGTTACGAGCAGTACTTC	CASSLGRDSRYEQYF
TRBJ2-5	-	TRBD2	TRBV5-1	TGCGCCAGCAGCGAAAAACTAGCGGCTAAACAAGAGACCCAGTACTTC	CASSEKLAAKQETQYF
TRBJ2-5	once	TRBD2	TRBV19	TGTGCCAGTACGGCCCGGGGCGGGGGGCAAGAGACCCAGTACTTC	CASTARGGGQETQYF
TRBJ2-7	-	TRBD2	TRBV4-1	TGCGCCAGCAGCCAAGAACGGGGGGGCCGGGAGCAGTACTTC	CASSQERGGREQYF
TRBJ2-7	-	-	TRBV28	TGTGCCAGCAGGTCCCAGGAGGGGTTCGAGCAGTACTTC	CASRSQEGFEQYF
TRBJ2-5	-	TRBD2	TRBV5-5	TGTGCCAGCAGCTTTAGCGGGGGCATTCAAGAGACCCAGTACTTC	CASSFSGGIQETQYF
TRBJ1-4	-	TRBD1	TRBV7-2	TGTGCCAGCAGCCGGGACAGAAATAATGAAAAACTGTTTTTT	CASSRDRNNEKLFF
TRBJ2-1	-	TRBD2	TRBV5-1	TGCGCCAGCAGCATAAGCGGGGGGCCTGACAATGAGCAGTTCTTC	CASSISGGPDNEQFF
TRBJ2-1	-	TRBD1	TRBV12-3/TRBV12-4	TGTGCCAGCGGACAGGTTTTGAATGAGCAGTTCTTC	CASGQVLNEQFF
TRBJ2-1	-	-	TRBV19	TGTGCCAGTAGTATAGGGGCGGGACAGCGATTCAATGAGCAGTTCTTC	CASSIGAGQRFNEQFF
TRBJ2-1	-	TRBD2	TRBV3-1/TRBV3-2	TGTGCCAGCAGGGACCTCGGGACTAGCGGGGGCAATGAGCAGTTCTTC	CASRDLGTSGGNEQFF
TRBJ1-1	-	-	TRBV24-1	TGTGCCACCAGTGATTTCCAGGGAGAAGCTTTCTTT	CATSDFQGEAFF
TRBJ1-1	once	TRBD1	TRBV7-9	TGTGCCAGCAGCTCGACAGGGTATACTGAAGCTTTCTTT	CASSSTGYTEAFF
TRBJ1-6	-	-	TRBV5-6	TGTGCCAGCAGCTTGGCCGCCAGGTCAAGCTCCTATAATTCACCCCTCCACTTT	CASSLAARSSSYNSPLHF
TRBJ1-1	-	-	TRBV12-3/TRBV12-4	TGTGCCAGCAGCCTTGACAGATACACTGAAGCTTTCTTT	CASSLDRYTEAFF
TRBJ1-2	-	TRBD1	TRBV5-1	TGCGCCAGCAGCGAGACAGGGGACTTTAACTATGGCTACACCTTC	CASSETGDFNYGYTF
TRBJ2-7	once	-	TRBV7-2	TGTGCCAGCAGCCCCCGCTACGAGCAGTACTTC	CASSPRYEQYF
TRBJ2-5	-	-	TRBV9	TGTGCCAGCAGCGTAGTGGGGGGGCGAGAGACCCAGTACTTC	CASSVVGGRETQYF
TRBJ2-7	-	-	TRBV7-9	TGTGCCAGCAGCTTATCGTCGGGGTCCGCCTACGAGCAGTACTTC	CASSLSSGSAYEQYF
TRBJ1-5	-	-	TRBV4-1	TGCGCCAGCAGCCAAACGACGCCCGACAGTGATCCCCGGTTTGGCAATCAGCCCCAGCATTTT	CASSQTTPDSDPRFGNQPQHF
TRBJ1-1	-	TRBD1	TRBV27	TGTGCCAGCACCGCCGGACCGGGACAGTTGAACACTGAAGCTTTCTTT	CASTAGPGQLNTEAFF
TRBJ2-1	-	TRBD1	TRBV5-5	TGTGCCAGCAGCTCCCCGGGACAGGGGGCAACGAATGAGCAGTTCTTC	CASSSPGQGATNEQFF
TRBJ2-3	-	-	TRBV29-1	TGCAGCGGCCGGGTGACCACAGATACGCAGTATTTT	CSGRVTTDTQYF
TRBJ2-7	-	-	TRBV19	TGTGCCAGTGGGACTGACTACTACGAGCAGTACTTC	CASGTDYYEQYF
TRBJ1-3	-	TRBD1	TRBV3-1/TRBV3-2	TGTGCCAGCAGCCAAGAGTGGAGGACAGGGGGGCCCTCTGGAAACACCATATATTTT	CASSQEWRTGGPSGNTIYF